A selection of T cell receptor beta chains follows, all from one sample in a study of T-cell memory formation after mild COVID-19. MiXCR was run by TCRdb on the 5' RACE reads, yielding one entry per CDR3 protein. The sample records about 200,000 distinct CDR3 sequences, about 17% being singletons. The sequenced material came from PBMCs or a T cell subset sorted from them (not recorded which). The receptor set was obtained from an adult woman who had mild COVID-19 (a few samples of this study predate the infection). Cell type and time point are not known. The CDR3 runs from the conserved cysteine through the conserved F or W. D genes are given only for firm matches. Clone sizes are given selectively: once, few, many, or a class where the clone is expanded.

16	TRBV5-1	few	TRBD1	TRBJ2-1	TGCGCCAGCAGCTTACAGCAGGGGGTCTCCTACAATGAGCAGTTCTTC	CASSLQQGVSYNEQFF
15	TRBV30	many	TRBD2	TRBJ2-1	TGTGCCTGGAGTGTCGAACTAGCGGGGCCCAATGAGCAGTTCTTC	CAWSVELAGPNEQFF
16	TRBV28	many	.	TRBJ2-7	TGTGCCAGCAGTCTCCCTCCCGGGGGCCTACCGTACGAGCAGTACTTC	CASSLPPGGLPYEQYF
18	TRBV9	.	.	TRBJ2-1	TGTGCCAGCAGCGTAGCTACGGCGGGGGCGAGCTCCTACAATGAGCAGTTCTTC	CASSVATAGASSYNEQFF
15	TRBV2	.	.	TRBJ2-6	TGTGCCAGCACCGCGCGGTTCTCTGGGGCCAACGTCCTGACTTTC	CASTARFSGANVLTF
14	TRBV5-1	.	.	TRBJ1-1	TGCGCCAGCAGCTTGGACAGCCTGAACACTGAAGCTTTCTTT	CASSLDSLNTEAFF
14	TRBV28	few	TRBD1	TRBJ1-2	TGTGCCAGCAGTTGGGGACAGGGGTTGTCTGGCTACACCTTC	CASSWGQGLSGYTF
15	TRBV20-1	few	.	TRBJ2-3	TGCAGTGCTAGAGATCAGCCTGCCGGTACAGATACGCAGTATTTT	CSARDQPAGTDTQYF
15	TRBV29-1	few	TRBD1	TRBJ2-7	TGCAGCGTTAAGCTGTGGGGACAGGGAATCAACGAGCAGTACTTC	CSVKLWGQGINEQYF
17	TRBV4-2	few	TRBD2	TRBJ2-1	TGTGCCAGCAGCCAAGACGGGACTAGCGGGAGCCGTTATGAGCAGTTCTTC	CASSQDGTSGSRYEQFF
12	TRBV7-9	.	.	TRBJ1-2	TGTGCCAGCAGCCCAGCACGGTATGGCTACACCTTC	CASSPARYGYTF
14	TRBV2	few	.	TRBJ2-7	TGTGCCAGCAGTGAGGACGGGATGGTCTACGAGCAGTACTTC	CASSEDGMVYEQYF
19	TRBV7-2	few	.	TRBJ1-2	TGTGCCAGCAGCTTCTCTTGGCCCCAAAGGGACTCCAGACGGTATGGCTACACCTTC	CASSFSWPQRDSRRYGYTF
14	TRBV12-3/TRBV12-4	.	.	TRBJ1-1	TGTGCCAGCAGTTTGGTACAGAGAGAAACTGAAGCTTTCTTT	CASSLVQRETEAFF
16	TRBV7-3	few	TRBD2	TRBJ2-2	TGTGCCAGCAGCTTACTAGCGGGGTTGAACACCGGGGAGCTGTTTTTT	CASSLLAGLNTGELFF
15	TRBV5-1	few	.	TRBJ2-7	TGCGCCAGCAGCTCCGTTCGACAGACCACTCAGGAGCAGTACTTC	CASSSVRQTTQEQYF
12	TRBV12-3/TRBV12-4	few	.	TRBJ1-1	TGTGCCACCTGCTTGTTGAACACTGAAGCTTTCTTT	CATCLLNTEAFF
15	TRBV4-2	.	TRBD1	TRBJ2-5	TGTGCCAGCAGCCAGAACGACAGGGGGCAAGAGACCCAGTACTTC	CASSQNDRGQETQYF
12	TRBV7-9	.	.	TRBJ2-3	TGTGCCAGCATCCTCGCCCCAGATACGCAGTATTTT	CASILAPDTQYF
15	TRBV6-5	.	.	TRBJ1-2	TGTGCCAGCAGGTCCCCGGGACGTCAAAACTATGGCTACACCTTC	CASRSPGRQNYGYTF
15	TRBV5-1	many	.	TRBJ1-1	TGCGCCAGCAGCTTGGTTCCAGAGTTGAACACTGAAGCTTTCTTT	CASSLVPELNTEAFF
16	TRBV18	many	.	TRBJ1-1	TGTGCCAGCTCCCTCCACGGGGGGCAGGAGAACACTGAAGCTTTCTTT	CASSLHGGQENTEAFF
16	TRBV7-8	few	.	TRBJ2-2	TGTGCCAGCAGCTCGGGATACCGGGACGCTCGGCGGGAGCTGTTTTTT	CASSSGYRDARRELFF